These 13 T cell receptor beta chains originate from one sample sequenced in a study of cytomegalovirus exposure and HLA in healthy donors listed by TCRdb under 2017. Library method: the immunoSEQ multiplex PCR assay. A mixture of 60 forward primers for TCR Vbeta segments and 13 reverse primers for TCR Jbeta segments was used in the multiplex PCR. TCRdb retrieved this table from immuneACCESS and kept in-frame rearrangements only. Not all clones are present; in checked studies, unresolved V genes account for under half, and no reason is known for the remainder. This sample is represented by roughly 120,000 clones; around three quarters of them were singletons. Around 5% of the sample is taken by the ten largest. Sequencing was carried out using PBMCs. Receptor source: a man in his forties or fifties in good health and CMV-seropositive.

The J gene is TRBJ2-7, the V gene TRBV5-8, with TRBD1 matching 9 bases. V dropped 2 bases and J dropped 7; count of bases not matched to a gene: 4. CDR1 and CDR2 from the germline V gene are SGHTS and YDEGEE. The CDR3 covers 13 residues. CDR3 in DNA: TGTGCCAGCAGCTTAGACAGGGGGGGAGAGCAGTACTTC. Amino acid sequence: CASSLDRGGEQYF.

This rearrangement joins TRBV27 to TRBJ1-2; 7 nucleotides line up with TRBD1. Germline V lookup: CDR1 MNHEY, CDR2 SMNVEV (reference sequence). The CDR3 totals 15 residues. Trimming took 4 bases from V and 4 from J; bases not matched to a gene: 9. The CDR3 reads CASSYRSTGSYGYTF. DNA for the CDR3: TGTGCCAGCAGTTACCGATCGACAGGGAGCTATGGCTACACCTTC.

The rearrangement links TRBV6-6 to TRBJ2-2; 13 bases agree with TRBD2. Germline V gene data show CDR1 as MNHNY and CDR2 as SVGAGI (reference sequence). The junction had 8 bases not matched to a gene; V was cut back by 7 bases and J by 6 bases. The CDR3 length is 16 residues. The CDR3 coding sequence is TGTGCCAGCATCGATGGGACTAGCGGGACTCCCGGGGAGCTGTTTTTT. Amino acid sequence: CASIDGTSGTPGELFF.

The chain carries TRBV28 and TRBJ1-6; TRBD1 aligns across 10 bases. Germline CDR1 is MDHEN and CDR2 is SYDVKM. V gave up 1 base and J gave up 8 bases; unmatched junction bases: 8. The CDR3 loop spans 17 amino acids. The CDR3 protein is CASSLLRTGGQDSPLHF. The CDR3 DNA is TGTGCCAGCAGTTTATTGCGGACAGGGGGACAGGATTCACCCCTCCACTTT.

The V and J genes are TRBV5-4 and TRBJ2-5; weak D call: TRBD1 (5 bases). The V end was cut by 4 bases, the J end by 5 bases, with 15 bases between. The CDR3 consists of 14 residues. The germline CDR1 and CDR2 sequences are SGHNT and YYREEE (reference sequence). Written as DNA, the CDR3 is TGTGCCAGCAGCACACCGCAGTCAGGGGAGACCCAGTACTTC. Its protein is CASSTPQSGETQYF.

The chain carries TRBV2 and TRBJ2-2, with 11 nucleotides matching TRBD2. The CDR3 runs to 18 residues. Germline lookup yields CDR1 SNHLY and CDR2 FYNNEI. V was pared by 7 bases and J by 0 bases, with 10 bases of the junction left unmatched. CDR3: CASIRTSGLIANTGELFF. As DNA, the CDR3 is TGTGCCAGCATACGGACTAGCGGGCTTATCGCGAACACCGGGGAGCTGTTTTTT.

This chain links TRBV5-1 with TRBJ2-5; TRBD2 matches at 9 bases. Germline CDR1 is SGHRS and CDR2 is YFSETQ. The CDR3 has 17 residues. V lost 0 bases to trimming and J lost 5 bases; unmatched junction nucleotides: 11. The CDR3 protein is CASSLAASGASGETQYF. The CDR3 DNA reads TGCGCCAGCAGCTTGGCCGCTAGCGGGGCATCCGGGGAGACCCAGTACTTC. Supplemented by reference TRBV5-1 and TRBJ2-5, the full variable domain reads KAGVTQTPRYLIKTRGQQVTLSCSPISGHRSVSWYQQTPGQGLQFLFEYFSETQRNKGNFPGRFSGRQFSNSRSEMNVSTLELGDSALYLCASSLAASGASGETQYFGPGTRLLVL.

The chain uses TRBV4-3 and TRBJ1-1; D possibly corresponds to TRBD1 (6 bases). The CDR3 has 13 amino acids. Trimming shortened V by 4 bases and J by 2 bases, and 8 bases separated the two germline ends. CDR1 and CDR2 (germline): LGHNA, YSLEER. For the CDR3, the DNA is TGCGCCAGCAGCCCCGGGACAAACACTGAAGCTTTCTTT. Its protein is CASSPGTNTEAFF.

The J gene is TRBJ2-3, the V gene TRBV5-1; TRBD1 agrees at 11 bases. CDR3 length: 15 residues. CDR1 is SGHRS, CDR2 YFSETQ, per germline. With 4 bases clipped from V and 4 bases from J, the junction kept 5 bases outside the gene matches. The chain's CDR3 is CASSPWTGGADTQYF. CDR3 sequence (DNA): TGCGCCAGCAGCCCGTGGACAGGGGGCGCAGATACGCAGTATTTT.

The chain uses TRBV7-2 and TRBJ1-1, with D perhaps TRBD1 (5 bases). Trimming left V 8 bases short and J 4 bases short, with 20 bases between. CDR3 length: 15 amino acids. CDR1 SGHTA and CDR2 FQGNSA come from the germline V gene. Here the CDR3 reads CASGGYRSGSTEAFF. Written as DNA, the CDR3 is TGTGCCAGCGGGGGTTATCGGTCCGGGAGCACTGAAGCTTTCTTT.

This chain joins TRBV6-1 and TRBJ2-1, with a weak D call TRBD1 (6 bases). V shed 1 base and J shed 4 bases, with 11 bases lying between them. The CDR3 has 15 amino acids. Germline lookup yields CDR1 MNHNS and CDR2 SASEGT. In nucleotides, the CDR3 is TGTGCCAGCAGTGAAGGGGGACAACCTTACAATGAGCAGTTCTTC. It encodes CASSEGGQPYNEQFF.

The CDR3 DNA reads TGCAGCGTTGAACTCAACACTGAAGCTTTCTTT. This codes for CSVELNTEAFF. The J gene is TRBJ1-1, the V gene TRBV29-1; D is undetermined. The CDR3 contains 11 residues. Germline loops: CDR1 SQVTM, CDR2 ANQGSEA. The V end lost 2 bases, the J end lost 2 bases, and 3 bases lay between the germline ends. The full variable domain, completed using reference TRBV29-1 and TRBJ1-1, is SAVISQKPSRDICQRGTSLTIQCQVDSQVTMMFWYRQQPGQSLTLIATANQGSEATYESGFVIDKFPISRPNLTFSTLTVSNMSPEDSSIYLCSVELNTEAFFGQGTRLTVV.

The rearrangement joins TRBV28 to TRBJ2-3; maybe TRBD2 (6 bases). The CDR3 totals 15 residues. The V end was cut by 5 bases, the J end by 2 bases, with 14 bases between. Germline values: CDR1 MDHEN, CDR2 SYDVKM. CDR3 protein: CASSPGLHPTDTQYF. The CDR3 coding sequence is TGTGCCAGCAGTCCGGGACTTCATCCCACAGATACGCAGTATTTT.